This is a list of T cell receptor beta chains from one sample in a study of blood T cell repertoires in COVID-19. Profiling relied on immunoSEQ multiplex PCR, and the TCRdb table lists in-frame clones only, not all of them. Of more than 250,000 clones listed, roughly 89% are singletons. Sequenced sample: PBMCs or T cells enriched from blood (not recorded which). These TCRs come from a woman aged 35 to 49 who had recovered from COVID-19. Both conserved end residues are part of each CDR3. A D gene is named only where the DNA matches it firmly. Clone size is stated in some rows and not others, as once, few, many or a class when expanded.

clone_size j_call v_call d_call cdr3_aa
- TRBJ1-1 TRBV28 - CASSLGRRDTEAFF
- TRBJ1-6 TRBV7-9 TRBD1 CASSLAGGTANSPLHF
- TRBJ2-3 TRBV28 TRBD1 CASSLSGGGTDTQYF
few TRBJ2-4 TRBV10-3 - CAISEFPVEGNIQYF
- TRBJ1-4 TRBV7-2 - CASSLDREDEKLFF
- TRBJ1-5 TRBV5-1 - CASSPPTRLYSNQPQHF
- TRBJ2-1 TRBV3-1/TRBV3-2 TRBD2 CASSHKAGDEQFF
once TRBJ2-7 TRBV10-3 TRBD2 CAIRPAGLAGTYEQYF
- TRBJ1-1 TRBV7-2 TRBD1 CASSLRGTEAFF
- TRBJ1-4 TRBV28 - CASSQNEKLFF
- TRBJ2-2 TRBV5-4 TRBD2 CASSPSGITGELFF
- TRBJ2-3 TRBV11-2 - CASSLGRTTDTQYF
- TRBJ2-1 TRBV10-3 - CAISGLGGVLRNEQFF
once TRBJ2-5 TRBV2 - CASSVRAEQETQYF
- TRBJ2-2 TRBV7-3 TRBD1 CASSQTGTVNTGELFF
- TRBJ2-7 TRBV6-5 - CASSQASEQYF
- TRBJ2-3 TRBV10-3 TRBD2 CAISNPAGGSDTQYF
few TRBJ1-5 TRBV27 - CASGTPDKPQHF
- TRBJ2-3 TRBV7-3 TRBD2 CASSLLAGTDTQYF
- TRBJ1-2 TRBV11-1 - CASSLGRGVGGYTF
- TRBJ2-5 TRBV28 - CASSPGSQPQETQYF
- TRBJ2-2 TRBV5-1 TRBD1 CASSAGQERATGELFF
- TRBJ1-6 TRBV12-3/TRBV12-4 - CASSLGNSPLHF
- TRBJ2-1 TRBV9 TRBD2 CASSDPSGRSDGRSYNEQFF
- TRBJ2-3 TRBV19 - CASSSQATSTDTQYF
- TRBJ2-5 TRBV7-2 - CASSALGLQETQYF
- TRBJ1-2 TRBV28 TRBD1 CASSTGQGTGGYTF
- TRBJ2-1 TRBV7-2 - CASSEKRVTYNEQFF